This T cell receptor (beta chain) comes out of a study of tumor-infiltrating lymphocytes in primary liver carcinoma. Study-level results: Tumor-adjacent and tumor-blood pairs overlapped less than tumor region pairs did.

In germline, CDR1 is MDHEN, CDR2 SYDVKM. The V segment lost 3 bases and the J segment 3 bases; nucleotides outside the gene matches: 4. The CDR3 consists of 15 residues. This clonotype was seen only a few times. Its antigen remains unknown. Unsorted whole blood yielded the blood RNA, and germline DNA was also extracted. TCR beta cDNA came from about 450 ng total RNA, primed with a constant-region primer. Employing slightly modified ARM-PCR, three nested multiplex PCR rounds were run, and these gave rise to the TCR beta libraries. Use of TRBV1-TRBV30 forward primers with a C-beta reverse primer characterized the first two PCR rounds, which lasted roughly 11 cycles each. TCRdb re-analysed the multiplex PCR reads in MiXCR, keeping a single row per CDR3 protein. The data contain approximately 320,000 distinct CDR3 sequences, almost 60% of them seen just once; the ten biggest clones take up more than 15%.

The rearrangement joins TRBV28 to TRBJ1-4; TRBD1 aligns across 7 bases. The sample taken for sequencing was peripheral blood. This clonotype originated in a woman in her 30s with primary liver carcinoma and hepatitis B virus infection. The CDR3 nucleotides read TGTGCCAGCAGTTTTTTGGGACAGCCTAATGAAAAACTGTTTTTT. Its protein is CASSFLGQPNEKLFF.